Sequencing of this TCR beta chain was carried out in a study of shared clonotypes between healthy human individuals. Points from the study as a whole: Estimated richness values were generally larger in naive subsets than in memory subsets.

This CDR3 is 13 amino acids long. CDR1 SGHTA and CDR2 FQGNSA come from the germline V gene. V gave up 2 bases and J gave up 2 bases, with 6 bases separating them. A remark on this clone: Its antigen is unknown.

TCRdb keeps only in-frame clones here, not all; method: immunoSEQ multiplex PCR. This sample yields 2 million to 2.5 million clones, of which approximately 93% are seen a single time; about 0.39% belongs to the top ten. The receptor's source is a man in his late teens or twenties in good health. Some clones in this sample may be carry-over from other donors' samples. Sequencing used naive CD4+ T cells from PBMCs. Subset described: CD45RA+ positively selected. The V call is TRBV7-2, the J call TRBJ2-5; D unclear. The CDR3 nucleotides are TGTGCCAGCAGCTTACAGAGGCAAGAGACCCAGTACTTC. Translating it yields CASSLQRQETQYF.